The 2 T cell receptor beta chains reported below all come from one sample, sequenced in a study of OX40 agonist ivuxolimab in advanced cancers. Method: immunoSEQ multiplex PCR; TCRdb's copy keeps in-frame clones and lacks some. In the table there are approximately 60,000 clones, roughly 80% of which are singletons. The sample here was CD4+ or CD8+ T cells sorted from blood, taken in a trial of the OX40 agonist ivuxolimab. The receptors were sampled from an adult with an advanced solid tumor such as melanoma, head and neck, liver or kidney cancer.

The V gene is TRBV2, the J gene TRBJ1-1, with TRBD1 matching over 7 bases. J lost 5 bases, V lost 6 bases, and 9 bases had no gene match. CDR1 is SNHLY and CDR2 is FYNNEI in the germline V gene. CDR3 length: 14 amino acids. The CDR3 DNA is TGTGCCAGCAGGGACCAGGGGGTGTCTACTGAAGCTTTCTTT. Protein product: CASRDQGVSTEAFF.

This chain connects TRBV4-1 to TRBJ2-3, with 7 bases matching TRBD2. The CDR3 has 19 amino acids. The V and J ends lost 4 bases and 3 bases, in that order; junction bases with no gene match: 19. Germline V lookup: CDR1 MGHRA, CDR2 YSYEKL. The CDR3 reads CASSRGALVGVGGTDTQYF. CDR3 sequence (DNA): TGCGCCAGCAGCCGAGGAGCCTTGGTGGGTGTCGGGGGGACAGATACGCAGTATTTT.